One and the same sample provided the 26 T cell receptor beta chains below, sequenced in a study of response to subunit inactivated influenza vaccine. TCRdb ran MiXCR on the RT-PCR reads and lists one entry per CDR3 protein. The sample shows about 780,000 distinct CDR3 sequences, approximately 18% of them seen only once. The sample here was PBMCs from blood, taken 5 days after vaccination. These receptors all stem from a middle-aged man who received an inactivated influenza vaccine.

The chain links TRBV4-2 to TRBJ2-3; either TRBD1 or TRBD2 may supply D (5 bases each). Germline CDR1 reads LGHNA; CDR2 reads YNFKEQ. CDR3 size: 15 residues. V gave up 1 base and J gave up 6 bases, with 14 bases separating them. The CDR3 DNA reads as TGTGCCAGCAGCCAAGGGGGGAGAGCTGGGGATACGCAGTATTTT. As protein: CASSQGGRAGDTQYF.

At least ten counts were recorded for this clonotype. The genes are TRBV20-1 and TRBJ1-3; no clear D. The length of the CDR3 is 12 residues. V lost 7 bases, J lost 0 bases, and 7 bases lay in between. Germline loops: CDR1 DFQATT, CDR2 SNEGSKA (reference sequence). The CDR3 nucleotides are TGCAGTGTGTCCTACTCTGGAAACACCATATATTTT. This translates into CSVSYSGNTIYF.

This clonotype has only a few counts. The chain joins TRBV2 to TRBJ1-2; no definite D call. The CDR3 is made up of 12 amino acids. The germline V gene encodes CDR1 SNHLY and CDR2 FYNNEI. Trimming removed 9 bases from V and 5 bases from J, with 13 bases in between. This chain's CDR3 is CARAPNSYGYTF. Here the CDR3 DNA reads TGTGCCAGAGCCCCAAACAGTTATGGCTACACCTTC.

CDR3 in DNA: TGTGCCAGCAGCCCCATTCCCGAGCAGTTCTTC. Translating it yields CASSPIPEQFF. The V call is TRBV7-2, the J call TRBJ2-1; D not certain. The CDR3 totals 11 residues. From germline, CDR1 is SGHTA and CDR2 FQGNSA. Trimming took 5 bases from V and 10 from J, leaving 9 bases between them.

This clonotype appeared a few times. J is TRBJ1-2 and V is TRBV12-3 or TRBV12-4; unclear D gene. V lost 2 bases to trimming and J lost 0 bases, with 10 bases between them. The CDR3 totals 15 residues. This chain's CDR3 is CASSLRADANYGYTF. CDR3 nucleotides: TGTGCCAGCAGTTTAAGGGCAGATGCTAACTATGGCTACACCTTC.

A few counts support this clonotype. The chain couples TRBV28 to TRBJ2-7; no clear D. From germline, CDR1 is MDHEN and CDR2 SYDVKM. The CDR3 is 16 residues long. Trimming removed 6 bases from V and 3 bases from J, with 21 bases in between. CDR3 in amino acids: CASRPWVAESDYEQYF. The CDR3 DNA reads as TGTGCCAGCAGGCCCTGGGTGGCGGAGTCCGACTACGAGCAGTACTTC.

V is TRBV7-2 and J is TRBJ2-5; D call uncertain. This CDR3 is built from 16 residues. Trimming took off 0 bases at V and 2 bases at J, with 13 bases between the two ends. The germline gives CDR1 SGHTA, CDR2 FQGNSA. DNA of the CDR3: TGTGCCAGCAGCTTAGCTACTCTTGGGCCACAAGAGACCCAGTACTTC. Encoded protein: CASSLATLGPQETQYF.

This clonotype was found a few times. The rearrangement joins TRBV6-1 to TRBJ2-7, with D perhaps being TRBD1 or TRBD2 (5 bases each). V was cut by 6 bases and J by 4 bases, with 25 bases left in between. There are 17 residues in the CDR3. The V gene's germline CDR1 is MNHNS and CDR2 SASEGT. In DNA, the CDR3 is TGTGCCAGCAGACGATCGCCGGGACGGTTGGTACGGTACGAGCAGTACTTC. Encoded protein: CASRRSPGRLVRYEQYF.

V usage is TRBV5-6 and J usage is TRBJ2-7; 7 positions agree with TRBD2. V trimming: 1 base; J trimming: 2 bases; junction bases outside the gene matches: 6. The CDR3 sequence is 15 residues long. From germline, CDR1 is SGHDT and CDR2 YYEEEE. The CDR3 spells CASSLWGTTPYEQYF. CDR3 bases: TGTGCCAGCAGCTTGTGGGGGACTACCCCCTACGAGCAGTACTTC.

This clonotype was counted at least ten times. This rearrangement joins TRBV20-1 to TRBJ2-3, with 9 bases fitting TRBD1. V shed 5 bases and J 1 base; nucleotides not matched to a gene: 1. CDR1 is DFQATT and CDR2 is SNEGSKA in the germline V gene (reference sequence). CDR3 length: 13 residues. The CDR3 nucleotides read TGCAGTGCTTGGGACAGGGGCACAGATACGCAGTATTTT. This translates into CSAWDRGTDTQYF.

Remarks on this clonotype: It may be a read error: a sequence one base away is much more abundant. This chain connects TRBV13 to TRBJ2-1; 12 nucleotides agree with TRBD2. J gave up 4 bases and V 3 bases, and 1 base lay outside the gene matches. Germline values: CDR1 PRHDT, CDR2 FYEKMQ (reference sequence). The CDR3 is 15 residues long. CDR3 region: CASSFTSGRYNEQFF. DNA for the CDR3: TGTGCCAGCAGCTTCACTAGCGGGAGGTACAATGAGCAGTTCTTC.

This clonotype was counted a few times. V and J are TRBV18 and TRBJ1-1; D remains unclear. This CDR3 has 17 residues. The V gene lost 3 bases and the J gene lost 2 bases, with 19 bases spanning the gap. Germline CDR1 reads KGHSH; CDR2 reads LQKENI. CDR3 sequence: CASSPPETTTSNTEAFF. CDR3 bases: TGTGCCAGCTCACCGCCCGAGACAACTACGTCTAACACTGAAGCTTTCTTT.

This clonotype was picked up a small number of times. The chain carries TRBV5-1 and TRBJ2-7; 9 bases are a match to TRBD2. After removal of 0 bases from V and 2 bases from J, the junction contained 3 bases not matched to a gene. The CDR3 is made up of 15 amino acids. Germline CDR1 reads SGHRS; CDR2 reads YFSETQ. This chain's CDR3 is CASSLGASGTYEQYF. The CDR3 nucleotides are TGCGCCAGCAGCTTGGGGGCTAGCGGGACCTACGAGCAGTACTTC.

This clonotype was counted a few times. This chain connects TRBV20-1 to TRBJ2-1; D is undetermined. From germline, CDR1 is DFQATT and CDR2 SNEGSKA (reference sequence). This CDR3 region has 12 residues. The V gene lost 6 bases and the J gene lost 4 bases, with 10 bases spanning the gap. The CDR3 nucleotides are TGCAGTGCCCCTAGGGAATACAATGAGCAGTTCTTC. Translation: CSAPREYNEQFF.

CDR3 sequence reads: CASSEGRTGHPNYGYTF. The CDR3 bases are TGTGCCAGCAGTGAAGGGCGGACAGGGCATCCTAACTATGGCTACACCTTC. V and J are TRBV6-1 and TRBJ1-2; TRBD1 matches at 8 bases. J was trimmed by 0 bases and V by 1 base; bases with no gene match: 7. The germline gives CDR1 MNHNS, CDR2 SASEGT. This CDR3 comprises 17 residues.

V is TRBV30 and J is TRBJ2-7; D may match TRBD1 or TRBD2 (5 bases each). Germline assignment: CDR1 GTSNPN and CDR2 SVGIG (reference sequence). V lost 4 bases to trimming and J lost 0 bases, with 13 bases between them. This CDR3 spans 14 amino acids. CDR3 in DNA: TGTGCCTGGAATTACGGGGCTTACTCCTACGAGCAGTACTTC. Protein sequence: CAWNYGAYSYEQYF.

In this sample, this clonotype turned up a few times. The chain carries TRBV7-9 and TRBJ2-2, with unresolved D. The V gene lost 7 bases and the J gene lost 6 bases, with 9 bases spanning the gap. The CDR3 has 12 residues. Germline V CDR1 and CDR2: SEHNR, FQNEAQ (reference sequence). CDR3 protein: CASTEPSGELFF. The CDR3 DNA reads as TGTGCCAGCACCGAACCTTCCGGGGAGCTGTTTTTT.

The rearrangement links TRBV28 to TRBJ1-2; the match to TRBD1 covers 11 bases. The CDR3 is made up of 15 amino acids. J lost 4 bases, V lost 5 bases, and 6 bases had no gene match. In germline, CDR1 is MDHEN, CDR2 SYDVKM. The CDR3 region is CASSAGGTGGYGYTF. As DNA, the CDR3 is TGTGCCAGCAGTGCAGGCGGGACAGGGGGCTATGGCTACACCTTC.

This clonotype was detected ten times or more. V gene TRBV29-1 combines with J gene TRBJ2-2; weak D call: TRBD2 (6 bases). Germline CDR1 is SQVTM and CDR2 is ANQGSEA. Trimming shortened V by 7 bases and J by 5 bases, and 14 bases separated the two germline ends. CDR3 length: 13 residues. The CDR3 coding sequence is TGCAGCGCCCTCGGAGGGGCGACCGGGGAGCTGTTTTTT. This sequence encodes CSALGGATGELFF.

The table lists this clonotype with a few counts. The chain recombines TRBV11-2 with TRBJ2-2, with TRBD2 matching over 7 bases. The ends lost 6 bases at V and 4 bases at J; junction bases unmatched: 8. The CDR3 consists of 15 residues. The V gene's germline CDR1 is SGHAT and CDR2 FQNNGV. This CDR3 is CASRYSGPITGELFF. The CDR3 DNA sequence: TGTGCCAGCAGATATAGCGGGCCGATCACCGGGGAGCTGTTTTTT.

The CDR3: CSARDPMGRPTNEKLFF. Written as DNA, the CDR3 is TGCAGTGCTAGAGATCCCATGGGGAGGCCAACTAATGAAAAACTGTTTTTT. V gene TRBV20-1 combines with J gene TRBJ1-4, with D unclear. The CDR3 totals 17 residues. CDR1 is DFQATT and CDR2 is SNEGSKA in the germline V gene (reference sequence). V was clipped by 0 bases and J by 0 bases, with 14 bases between them.

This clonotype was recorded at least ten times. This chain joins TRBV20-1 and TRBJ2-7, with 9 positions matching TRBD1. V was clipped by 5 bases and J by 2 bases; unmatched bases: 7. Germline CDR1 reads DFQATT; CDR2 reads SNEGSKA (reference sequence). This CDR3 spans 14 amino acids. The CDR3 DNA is TGCAGTGCTGACAGGGGGGTAAGAACCTACGAGCAGTACTTC. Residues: CSADRGVRTYEQYF.

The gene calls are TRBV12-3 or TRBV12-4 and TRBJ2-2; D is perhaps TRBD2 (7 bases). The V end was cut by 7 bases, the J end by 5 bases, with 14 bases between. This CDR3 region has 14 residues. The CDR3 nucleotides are TGTGCCAGCATTGCGGGGGCCGGGACCGGGGAGCTGTTTTTT. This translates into CASIAGAGTGELFF.

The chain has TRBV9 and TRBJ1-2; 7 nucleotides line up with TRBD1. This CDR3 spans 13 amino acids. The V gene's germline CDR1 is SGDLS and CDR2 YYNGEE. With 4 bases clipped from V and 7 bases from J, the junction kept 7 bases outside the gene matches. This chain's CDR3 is CASSRGGGSGYTF. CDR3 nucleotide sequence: TGTGCCAGCAGCCGAGGAGGGGGCTCTGGCTACACCTTC.

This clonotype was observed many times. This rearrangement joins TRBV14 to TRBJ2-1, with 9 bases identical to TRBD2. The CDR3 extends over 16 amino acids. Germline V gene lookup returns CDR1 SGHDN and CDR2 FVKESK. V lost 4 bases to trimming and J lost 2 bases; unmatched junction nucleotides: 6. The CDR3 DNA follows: TGTGCCAGCAGCCGAATGACTAGCGGAGCCTACAATGAGCAGTTCTTC. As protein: CASSRMTSGAYNEQFF.

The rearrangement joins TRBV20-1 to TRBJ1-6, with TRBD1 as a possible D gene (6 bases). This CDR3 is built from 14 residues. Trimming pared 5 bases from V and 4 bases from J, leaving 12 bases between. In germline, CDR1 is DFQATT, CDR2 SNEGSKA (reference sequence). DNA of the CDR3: TGCAGTGCTCACCAGGGGAATTATAATTCACCCCTCCACTTT. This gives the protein CSAHQGNYNSPLHF.